This T cell receptor beta chain was captured by sequencing in a study of CXCR3-negative and CXCR3-positive naive CD8 T cells. Libraries of TRB cDNA were made by 5' RACE and carried UMIs. TCRdb re-analyzed the 5' RACE reads; it lists each CDR3 protein once, without DNA. The table gives around 40,000 distinct CDR3 sequences; the top ten clones make up around 1.9% of it. General study results and limits: Memory cells diverged, while naive CXCR3-positive and CXCR3-negative cells had similar TRBV-TRBJ usage. Each naive subset displayed comparably high diversity, whereas memory CD8+ cells displayed much lower diversity. From TRB CDR3 properties, TCR strength was inferred; surface CD5 did not differ between naive subsets. TRB CDR3s of CXCR3-positive naive cells were more hydrophobic than those of CXCR3-negative naive cells.

Worth noting for this clonotype: Its cognate antigen is unknown.

The CDR3 extends over 16 amino acids. Germline V gene data show CDR1 as DFQATT and CDR2 as SNEGSKA (reference sequence). This clonotype was obtained from a human donor in good health. Some clones in this sample may be carry-over from other donors' samples. Sequenced sample: naive CXCR3- CD8+ T cells from blood. Subset specified: CD45RO-CCR7+CD27+CD95- naive CD8+ T cells lacking CXCR3 (TNR3-). The chain has TRBV20-1 and TRBJ2-2; TCRdb's assignment of TRBD1 cannot be checked, as there is no DNA. CDR3: CSAGPGQGSITGELFF.